The rows below give T cell receptor beta chains drawn from one sample of a study of shared clonotypes between healthy human individuals. The protocol was immunoSEQ multiplex PCR, while the TCRdb copy is restricted to in-frame clones and leaves out a portion. This sample has a few million clones, with approximately 90% found just once. Sequencing was done on a sample of naive CD4+ T cells from PBMCs. The receptors shown here come from a young man in good health. Some clones in this sample may be carry-over from other donors' samples. The CDR3 runs from the conserved cysteine through the conserved F or W.

TRBV28	TRBJ1-2	CASRGQGALNYGYTF
TRBV11-2	TRBJ1-2	CASSSGESGGAGYGYTF
TRBV5-5	TRBJ2-5	CASSSKQGAPPETQYF
TRBV5-6	TRBJ1-5	CASSWWTGAGNQPQHF
TRBV28	TRBJ1-2	CASTGNYGYTF
TRBV18	TRBJ2-5	CASSPPGGETQYF
TRBV10-3	TRBJ1-1	CAITPDANTEAFF
TRBV2	TRBJ1-1	CASTIDRGLGGSEAFF
TRBV7-6	TRBJ2-6	CASSLQGGSGANVLTF
TRBV7-3	TRBJ2-1	CASSSTYPNEQFF
TRBV7-6	TRBJ2-7	CTGGGQPYEQYF
TRBV6-5	TRBJ2-7	CASSNRGPEQYF
TRBV7-9	TRBJ1-2	CASSLAINGGYTF
TRBV5-1	TRBJ2-3	CASSFYLAGGSTDTQYF
TRBV9	TRBJ1-1	CASSAYLGGEAFF
TRBV4-1	TRBJ2-7	CASSHPGQGPDEQYF
TRBV30	TRBJ1-4	CAWNRPTVQNEKLFF
TRBV30	TRBJ1-1	CAWSVARGDTEAFF
TRBV6-5	TRBJ2-3	CASSLGGSGTDTQYF
TRBV7-6	TRBJ2-2	CASSLPVRAGKTGELFF
TRBV15	TRBJ2-7	CATSPAGDGSYEQYF
TRBV5-1	TRBJ2-2	CASSLPTGNTGELFF
TRBV7-2	TRBJ1-2	CASSAEQGKRGYTF
TRBV5-1	TRBJ2-6	CASSLGVPGANVLTF
TRBV5-1	TRBJ1-5	CASSLGPDQPQHF
TRBV6-6	TRBJ2-3	CASSHGTRSTDTQYF
TRBV19	TRBJ2-5	CASSISGRAHQETQYF
TRBV5-1	TRBJ2-7	CASSLAADVYEQYF
TRBV19	TRBJ1-2	CASSTGDNYGYTF
TRBV11-2	TRBJ2-6	CASSLWGASGANVLTF
TRBV2	TRBJ1-2	CASSLQGNYGYTF
TRBV11-2	TRBJ2-4	CASAGSLAKNIQYF
TRBV29-1	TRBJ2-7	CSVRPGGEQYF
TRBV28	TRBJ2-7	CASTDRRQGVREQYF
TRBV6-6	TRBJ2-2	CASTTTGANTGELFF
TRBV6-8	TRBJ2-1	CASSSPTYNEQFF
TRBV30	TRBJ2-2	CAWSVPGLTYTGELFF
TRBV10-3	TRBJ1-1	CAISSGTGVVNTEAFF
TRBV7-2	TRBJ1-1	CASSLWEGTNTEAFF
TRBV6-6	TRBJ2-1	CASTPPGSYNEQFF
TRBV11-2	TRBJ1-2	CASSLDPRVNYGYTF
TRBV11-2	TRBJ1-3	CASSLEFWGARGNTIYF
TRBV4-2	TRBJ2-5	CASSQDSGTSGRRYRETQYF
TRBV4-2	TRBJ2-1	CASSLLPFSGTSGESSYNEQFF
TRBV5-6	TRBJ2-4	CASSLGGGSVKNIQYF
TRBV2	TRBJ2-7	CASRTPGRYEQYF
TRBV29-1	TRBJ2-3	CSVVKNLKGQDTQYF
TRBV2	TRBJ2-5	CASRANQETQYF
TRBV7-3	TRBJ2-3	CASSLGGSADTQYF
TRBV19	TRBJ2-2	CASSVLAGAPGELFF
TRBV18	TRBJ2-7	CASSPGDGPYEQYF
TRBV14	TRBJ2-1	CASSRRPGLAGENEQFF
TRBV27	TRBJ2-2	CASSLIGRAGELFF
TRBV6-1	TRBJ1-5	CASRSQYSYNQPQHF
TRBV6-1	TRBJ2-3	CASRPAGDTQYF
TRBV6-1	TRBJ1-1	CASRSTFYTEAFF